The entry below gives a single T cell receptor (beta chain) sequence along with its context. Its target is not known. The stimulus was lysate of CMV-infected fibroblasts, around 10 ug/mL. Sorted nonresponding memory CD4+ T cells were CD40L-negative, CD69-negative, CD45RO-high. These data belong to a study of persistence of HIV-infected CD4 T cells. Study-level information: A median of about 8 years of suppressive ART preceded sampling. Up to about 180 mL blood was drawn at multiple time points; a couple of donors had single-time leukapheresis.

Study outcomes and limitations: TCR oligoclonality correlated with proviral oligoclonality in the same sorted populations.

Sequencing used immunoSEQ version 4 in survey mode. TCRdb's table, derived via immunoSEQ multiplex PCR, lists solely in-frame clones and lacks some. The data hold more than 30,000 clones, with approximately 80% observed a single time. Germline-derived CDR1 and CDR2 are MNHEY and SVGAGI. The CDR3 has 13 amino acids. Trimming removed 4 bases from V and 1 base from J, with 7 bases in between. The sequence derives from an adult man with HIV who was CMV-seropositive. The chain recombines TRBV6-5 with TRBJ1-1; unclear D gene. The sequencing used CD4+ T cells sorted from PBMCs after approximately 20-hour stimulation, collected from a patient who received antiretroviral therapy. The CDR3 reads CASSFTRNTEAFF. CDR3 DNA: TGTGCCAGCAGTTTTACACGGAACACTGAAGCTTTCTTT.